The TCR beta chain described here comes from a study of T-cell reconstitution after alpha-beta-depleted transplantation in children. Study-level findings and limits: By one year post-transplant, T-cell counts and diversity largely arose from T cells that were newly produced.

This CDR3 spans 15 amino acids. V was clipped by 6 bases and J by 6 bases; unmatched bases: 8. Germline CDR1 reads SGHDN; CDR2 reads FVKESK. It was with unique molecular identifiers that the TCRbeta library was prepared. TCRdb called the PCR reads again in MiXCR, with one record for every CDR3 protein. The data contain 300,000 to 400,000 distinct CDR3 sequences, about 16% of them singletons. This clonotype was counted at least ten times. Antigen unknown. The rearrangement joins TRBV14 to TRBJ2-1, with 10 bases lining up with TRBD2. The TCR sequence derives from a male patient between 2 and 10 years old who had a stem cell transplant for acute lymphoblastic leukemia, so the T cells may come from the graft donor. Sequenced material: PBMCs, mostly from graft donor cells, taken 360 days after TCRalphabeta/CD19-depleted stem cell transplant. CDR3 sequence reads: CASRPTSGNFNEQFF. CDR3 in DNA: TGTGCCAGCAGACCCACTAGCGGGAATTTCAATGAGCAGTTCTTC.